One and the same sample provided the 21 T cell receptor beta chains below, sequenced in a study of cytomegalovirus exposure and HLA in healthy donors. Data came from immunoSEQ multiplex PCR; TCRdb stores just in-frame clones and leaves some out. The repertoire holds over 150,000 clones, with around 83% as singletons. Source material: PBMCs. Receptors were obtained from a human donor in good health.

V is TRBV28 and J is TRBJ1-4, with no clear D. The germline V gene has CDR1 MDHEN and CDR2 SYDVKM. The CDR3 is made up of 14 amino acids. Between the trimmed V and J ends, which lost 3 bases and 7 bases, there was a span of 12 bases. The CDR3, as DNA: TGTGCCAGCAGTTTGAGTCCAGAGGGTGAAAAACTGTTTTTT. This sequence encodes CASSLSPEGEKLFF. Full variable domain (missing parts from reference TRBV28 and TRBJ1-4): DVKVTQSSRYLVKRTGEKVFLECVQDMDHENMFWYRQDPGLGLRLIYFSYDVKMKEKGDIPEGYSVSREKKERFSLILESASTNQTSMYLCASSLSPEGEKLFFGSGTQLSVL.

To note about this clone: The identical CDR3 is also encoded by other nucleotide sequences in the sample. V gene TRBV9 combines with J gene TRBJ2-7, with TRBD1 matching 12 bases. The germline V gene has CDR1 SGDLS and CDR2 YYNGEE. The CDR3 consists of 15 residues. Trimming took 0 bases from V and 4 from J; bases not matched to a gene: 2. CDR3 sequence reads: CASSVGGQGAYEQYF. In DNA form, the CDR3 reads TGTGCCAGCAGCGTAGGGGGACAGGGGGCTTACGAGCAGTACTTC.

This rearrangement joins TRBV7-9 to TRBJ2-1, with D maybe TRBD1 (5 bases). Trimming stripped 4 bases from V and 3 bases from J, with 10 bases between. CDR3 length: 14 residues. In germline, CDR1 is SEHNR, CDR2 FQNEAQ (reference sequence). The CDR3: CASSSTTVYNEQFF. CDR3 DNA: TGTGCCAGCAGCTCCACGACAGTCTACAATGAGCAGTTCTTC.

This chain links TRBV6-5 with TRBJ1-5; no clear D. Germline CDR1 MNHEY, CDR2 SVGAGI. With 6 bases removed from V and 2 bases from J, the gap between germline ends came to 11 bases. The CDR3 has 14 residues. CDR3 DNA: TGTGCCAGCAGCCCTTTTTCGGGCAATCAGCCCCAGCATTTT. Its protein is CASSPFSGNQPQHF.

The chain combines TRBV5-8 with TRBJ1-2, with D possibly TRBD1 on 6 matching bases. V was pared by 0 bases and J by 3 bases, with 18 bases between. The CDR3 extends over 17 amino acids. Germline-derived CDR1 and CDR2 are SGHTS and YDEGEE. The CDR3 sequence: CASSLAARGFIDYGYTF. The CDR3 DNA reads TGTGCCAGCAGCTTGGCGGCCAGGGGATTTATTGACTATGGCTACACCTTC.

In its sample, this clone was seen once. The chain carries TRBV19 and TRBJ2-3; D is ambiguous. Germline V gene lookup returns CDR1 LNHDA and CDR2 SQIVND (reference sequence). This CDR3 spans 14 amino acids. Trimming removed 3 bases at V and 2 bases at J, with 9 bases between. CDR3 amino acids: CASSMSPVTDTQYF. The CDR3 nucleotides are TGTGCCAGTAGTATGTCCCCAGTCACAGATACGCAGTATTTT.

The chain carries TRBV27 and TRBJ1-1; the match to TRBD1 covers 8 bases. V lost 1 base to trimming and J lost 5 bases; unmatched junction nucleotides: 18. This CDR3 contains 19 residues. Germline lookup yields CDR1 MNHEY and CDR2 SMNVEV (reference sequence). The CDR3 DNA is TGTGCCAGCAGTTTATATGGGTTTCTTGGACAGGGCGAGAGGACTGAAGCTTTCTTT. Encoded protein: CASSLYGFLGQGERTEAFF.

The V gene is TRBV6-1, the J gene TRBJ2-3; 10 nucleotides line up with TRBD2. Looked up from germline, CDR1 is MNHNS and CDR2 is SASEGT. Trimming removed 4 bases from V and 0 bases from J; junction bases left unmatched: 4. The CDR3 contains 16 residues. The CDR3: CASSGGLAMSTDTQYF. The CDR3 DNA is TGTGCCAGCAGTGGGGGACTAGCGATGAGCACAGATACGCAGTATTTT.

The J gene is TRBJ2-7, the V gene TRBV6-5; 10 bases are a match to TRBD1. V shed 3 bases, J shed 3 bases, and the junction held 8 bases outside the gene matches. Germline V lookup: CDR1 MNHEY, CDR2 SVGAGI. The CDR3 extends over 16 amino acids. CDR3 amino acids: CASSYRLGQGYYEQYF. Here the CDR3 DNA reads TGTGCCAGCAGTTATCGCTTGGGACAGGGGTACTACGAGCAGTACTTC.

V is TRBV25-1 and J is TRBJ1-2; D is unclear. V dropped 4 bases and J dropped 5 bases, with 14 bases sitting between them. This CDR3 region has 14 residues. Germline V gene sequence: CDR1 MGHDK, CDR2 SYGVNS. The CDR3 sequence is CASSVGQEVYGYTF. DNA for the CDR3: TGTGCCAGCAGTGTGGGCCAGGAGGTATATGGCTACACCTTC.

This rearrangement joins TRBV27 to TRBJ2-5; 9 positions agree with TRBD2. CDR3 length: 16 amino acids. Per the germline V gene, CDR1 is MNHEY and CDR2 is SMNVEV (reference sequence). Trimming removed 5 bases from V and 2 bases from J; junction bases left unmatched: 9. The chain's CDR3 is CASSPIAGAVQETQYF. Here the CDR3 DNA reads TGTGCCAGCAGTCCGATAGCGGGGGCTGTACAAGAGACCCAGTACTTC.

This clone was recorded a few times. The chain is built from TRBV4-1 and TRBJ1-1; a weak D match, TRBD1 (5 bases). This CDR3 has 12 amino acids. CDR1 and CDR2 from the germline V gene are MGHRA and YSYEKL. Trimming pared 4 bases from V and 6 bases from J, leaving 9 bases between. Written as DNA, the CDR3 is TGCGCCAGCAGCCGGAGGGGTGCTGAAGCTTTCTTT. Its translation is CASSRRGAEAFF.

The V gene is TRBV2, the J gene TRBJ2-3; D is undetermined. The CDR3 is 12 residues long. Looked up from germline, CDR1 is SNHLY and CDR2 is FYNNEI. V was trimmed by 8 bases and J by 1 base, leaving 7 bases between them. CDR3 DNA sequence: TGTGCCAGCGAGACTCGCACAGATACGCAGTATTTT. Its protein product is CASETRTDTQYF.

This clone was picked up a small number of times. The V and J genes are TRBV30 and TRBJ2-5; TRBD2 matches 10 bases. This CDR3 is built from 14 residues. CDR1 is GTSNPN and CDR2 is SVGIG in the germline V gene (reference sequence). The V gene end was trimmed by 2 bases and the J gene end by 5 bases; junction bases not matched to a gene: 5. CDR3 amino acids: CAWSPLTSGETQYF. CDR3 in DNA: TGTGCCTGGAGTCCCCTGACTAGCGGGGAGACCCAGTACTTC.

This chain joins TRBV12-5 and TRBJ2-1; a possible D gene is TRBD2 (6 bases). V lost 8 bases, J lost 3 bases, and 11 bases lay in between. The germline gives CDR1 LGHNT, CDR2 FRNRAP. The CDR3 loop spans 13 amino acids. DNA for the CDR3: TGTGCTAGTCTCCGGACTAACTACAATGAGCAGTTCTTC. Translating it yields CASLRTNYNEQFF.

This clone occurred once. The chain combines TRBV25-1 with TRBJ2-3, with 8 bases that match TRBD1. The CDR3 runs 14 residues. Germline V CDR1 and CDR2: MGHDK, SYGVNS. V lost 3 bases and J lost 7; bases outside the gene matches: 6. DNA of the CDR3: TGTGCCAGCAGTGATTCGAGACAGGGGAATACGCAGTATTTT. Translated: CASSDSRQGNTQYF.

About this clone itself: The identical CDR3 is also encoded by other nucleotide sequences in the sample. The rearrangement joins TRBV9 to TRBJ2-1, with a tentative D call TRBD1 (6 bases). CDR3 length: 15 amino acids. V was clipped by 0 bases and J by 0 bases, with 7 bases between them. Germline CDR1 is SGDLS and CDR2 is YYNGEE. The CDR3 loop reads CASSVEGGSYNEQFF. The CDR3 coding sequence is TGTGCCAGCAGCGTAGAAGGGGGCTCCTACAATGAGCAGTTCTTC.

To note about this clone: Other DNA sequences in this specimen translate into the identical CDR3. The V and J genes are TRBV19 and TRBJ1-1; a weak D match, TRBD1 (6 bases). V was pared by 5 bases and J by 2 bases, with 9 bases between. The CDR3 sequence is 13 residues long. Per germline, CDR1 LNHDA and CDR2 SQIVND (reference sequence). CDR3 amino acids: CASSLQGNTEAFF. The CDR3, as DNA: TGTGCCAGTAGTTTACAGGGAAACACTGAAGCTTTCTTT.

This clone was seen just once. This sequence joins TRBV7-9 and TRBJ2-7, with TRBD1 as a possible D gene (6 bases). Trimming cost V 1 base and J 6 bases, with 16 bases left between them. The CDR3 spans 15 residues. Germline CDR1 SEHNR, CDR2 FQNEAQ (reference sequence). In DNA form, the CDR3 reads TGTGCCAGCAGCTTAGTGGGCAGGGGCAATCCCGAGCAGTACTTC. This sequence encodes CASSLVGRGNPEQYF.

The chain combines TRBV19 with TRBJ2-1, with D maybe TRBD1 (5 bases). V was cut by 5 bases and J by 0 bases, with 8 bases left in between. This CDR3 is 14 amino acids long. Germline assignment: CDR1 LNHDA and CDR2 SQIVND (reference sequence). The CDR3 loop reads CASSSDSSYNEQFF. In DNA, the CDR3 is TGTGCCAGTAGTTCCGACAGCTCCTACAATGAGCAGTTCTTC.

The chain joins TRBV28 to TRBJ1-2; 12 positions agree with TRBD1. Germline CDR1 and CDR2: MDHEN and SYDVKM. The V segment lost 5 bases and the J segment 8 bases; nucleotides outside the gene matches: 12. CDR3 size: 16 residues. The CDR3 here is CASSLPGTGGSGGYTF. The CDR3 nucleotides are TGTGCCAGCAGTCTTCCCGGGACAGGGGGCTCGGGAGGCTACACCTTC.